The T cell receptor beta chain described here comes from a study of shared clonotypes between healthy human individuals. Per the germline V gene, CDR1 is SGHTA and CDR2 is FQGNSA. The CDR3 has 13 residues. The ends lost 4 bases at V and 12 bases at J; junction bases unmatched: 8. Profiling relied on immunoSEQ multiplex PCR, and the TCRdb table lists in-frame clones only, not all of them. Of 600,000 or so clones in the sample, roughly 98% are singletons; the top ten hold approximately 0.3%. CD45RO-negative CD8 cells positively selected for CCR7 made up the naive population, which excluded terminally differentiated effector memory CD45RA+ cells.

The rearrangement links TRBV7-2 to TRBJ2-7; TRBD2 matches at 11 bases. This clonotype was obtained from a man aged 25-45 years in good health. Sequenced sample: naive CD8+ T cells sorted from blood. The CDR3 coding sequence is TGTGCCAGCAGCTCCTCGCTAGCGGGAGGACCGTACTTC. This codes for CASSSSLAGGPYF. The whole variable domain, remainder taken from reference TRBV7-2 and TRBJ2-7, is GAGVSQSPSNKVTEKGKDVELRCDPISGHTALYWYRQSLGQGLEFLIYFQGNSAPDKSGLPSDRFSAERTGGSVSTLTIQRTQQEDSAVYLCASSSSLAGGPYFGPGTRLTVT.